A selection of T cell receptor beta chains follows, all from one sample in a study of T cells after yellow fever vaccination. From the 5' RACE reads, TCRdb called clonotypes with MiXCR, one entry per CDR3 protein. The sample holds 450,000 to 550,000 distinct CDR3 sequences, 21% seen once. Sample: PBMCs, taken more than 20 days after the first yellow fever vaccination. The receptors originated from a young man who received the YFV17D yellow fever vaccine. Both conserved end residues are part of each CDR3. The order of the fields is J gene, D gene, clone size, V gene, CDR3 DNA, CDR3 protein. A D gene is named only where the DNA matches it firmly. A clone size is listed for some rows: how often the clone was seen (once, few, many), or a class if it is expanded.

j_gene: TRBJ2-6
d_gene: -
abundance: few
v_gene: TRBV7-2
CDR3nt: TGTGCCAGCAGCTTACTTCCGGGACACATATGGGCCAACGTCCTGACTTTC
CDR3aa: CASSLLPGHIWANVLTF

j_gene: TRBJ1-6
d_gene: TRBD1
abundance: few
v_gene: TRBV4-3
CDR3nt: TGCGCCAGCAGCCAAGTAGGGACAGGCCTAAATTCACCCCTCCACTTT
CDR3aa: CASSQVGTGLNSPLHF

j_gene: TRBJ2-2
d_gene: -
abundance: many
v_gene: TRBV5-1
CDR3nt: TGCGCCAGCAGCTTGGGTCCGCTTTTGAACACCGGGGAGCTGTTTTTT
CDR3aa: CASSLGPLLNTGELFF

j_gene: TRBJ1-1
d_gene: -
abundance: -
v_gene: TRBV3-1
CDR3nt: TGTGCCAGCAGCCATGTCAATCCAGTGCAGAACACTGAAGCTTTCTTT
CDR3aa: CASSHVNPVQNTEAFF

j_gene: TRBJ2-1
d_gene: -
abundance: -
v_gene: TRBV19
CDR3nt: TGTGCCAGTAGTATAGCCCTGAGACTTTACAATGAGCAGTTCTTC
CDR3aa: CASSIALRLYNEQFF

j_gene: TRBJ1-1
d_gene: TRBD1
abundance: few
v_gene: TRBV12-3/TRBV12-4
CDR3nt: TGTGCCAGCAGTTTAATGACAGGGGGAGGTGAAGCTTTCTTT
CDR3aa: CASSLMTGGGEAFF

j_gene: TRBJ1-6
d_gene: TRBD1
abundance: -
v_gene: TRBV4-3
CDR3nt: TGCGCCAGCAGCCAACTAGCCTCCGGGACAGGGAATTCACCCCTCCACTTT
CDR3aa: CASSQLASGTGNSPLHF

j_gene: TRBJ2-7
d_gene: -
abundance: many
v_gene: TRBV7-2
CDR3nt: TGTGCCAGCAGCTTAGCGAACTACGAGCAGTACTTC
CDR3aa: CASSLANYEQYF

j_gene: TRBJ2-7
d_gene: -
abundance: few
v_gene: TRBV10-3
CDR3nt: TGTGCCATCAGTGTAGGGCAGTTGCCGAGGGAGCAGTACTTC
CDR3aa: CAISVGQLPREQYF

j_gene: TRBJ1-2
d_gene: -
abundance: -
v_gene: TRBV19
CDR3nt: TGTGCCAGTAGTAGCGAGGAAATTAACTATGGCTACACCTTC
CDR3aa: CASSSEEINYGYTF

j_gene: TRBJ2-5
d_gene: -
abundance: -
v_gene: TRBV7-7
CDR3nt: TGTGCTAGCAGCTTATATTTCACCCAGGGAGAGACCCAGTACTTC
CDR3aa: CASSLYFTQGETQYF

j_gene: TRBJ2-3
d_gene: -
abundance: few
v_gene: TRBV24-1
CDR3nt: TGTGCCACCAGTGACCGGAGGGGAATCCCAGATACGCAGTATTTT
CDR3aa: CATSDRRGIPDTQYF

j_gene: TRBJ1-1
d_gene: -
abundance: -
v_gene: TRBV7-3
CDR3nt: TGTGCCAGCAGCTTATATGGGGGCTACACTGAAGCTTTCTTT
CDR3aa: CASSLYGGYTEAFF

j_gene: TRBJ2-7
d_gene: TRBD2
abundance: many
v_gene: TRBV12-3/TRBV12-4
CDR3nt: TGTGCCAGCAGCCCCCGCGGGGGGTACTACGAGCAGTACTTC
CDR3aa: CASSPRGGYYEQYF

j_gene: TRBJ2-3
d_gene: -
abundance: few
v_gene: TRBV20-1
CDR3nt: TGCAGTGCTACTAAGACAGAGAACACAGATACGCAGTATTTT
CDR3aa: CSATKTENTDTQYF

j_gene: TRBJ2-1
d_gene: -
abundance: few
v_gene: TRBV9
CDR3nt: TGTGCCAGCACCCCACAGGGCTACTCCTACAATGAGCAGTTCTTC
CDR3aa: CASTPQGYSYNEQFF

j_gene: TRBJ2-2
d_gene: -
abundance: few
v_gene: TRBV7-6
CDR3nt: TGTGCCAGCAGCTCGACCCTAGGGACGGAGAACACCGGGGAGCTGTTTTTT
CDR3aa: CASSSTLGTENTGELFF

j_gene: TRBJ2-4
d_gene: -
abundance: few
v_gene: TRBV29-1
CDR3nt: TGCAGCGTTGAGGCCCTCGGGGTCGAAACGGGCATTCAGTACTTC
CDR3aa: CSVEALGVETGIQYF

j_gene: TRBJ1-4
d_gene: -
abundance: few
v_gene: TRBV12-3/TRBV12-4
CDR3nt: TGTGCCAGCAGTACCTCCGGGGCCCGGGCCGAAAAACTGTTTTTT
CDR3aa: CASSTSGARAEKLFF

j_gene: TRBJ2-3
d_gene: -
abundance: many
v_gene: TRBV7-2
CDR3nt: TGTGCCAGCAGCTTACAGGTCACAGATACGCAGTATTTT
CDR3aa: CASSLQVTDTQYF

j_gene: TRBJ2-2
d_gene: -
abundance: -
v_gene: TRBV2
CDR3nt: TGTGCCAGCAATTTCGAGCCCACCAGGAGAACCGGGGAGCTGTTTTTT
CDR3aa: CASNFEPTRRTGELFF

j_gene: TRBJ1-2
d_gene: -
abundance: many
v_gene: TRBV20-1
CDR3nt: TGCAGTGCACGGGACCGACAGAGAAACTATGGCTACACCTTC
CDR3aa: CSARDRQRNYGYTF

j_gene: TRBJ2-4
d_gene: -
abundance: -
v_gene: TRBV29-1
CDR3nt: TGCAGCTTTTCGATGGGTATAGCCAAAAACATTCAGTACTTC
CDR3aa: CSFSMGIAKNIQYF

j_gene: TRBJ1-2
d_gene: TRBD1
abundance: -
v_gene: TRBV6-1
CDR3nt: TGTGCCAGCAACCTACAGGGGGCGATTAGAAGCTACACCTTC
CDR3aa: CASNLQGAIRSYTF

j_gene: TRBJ2-2
d_gene: TRBD1
abundance: once
v_gene: TRBV7-8
CDR3nt: TGTGCCAGCAGCTTAGTGGTCAGGGGGCCGTACACCGGGGAGCTGTTTTTT
CDR3aa: CASSLVVRGPYTGELFF

j_gene: TRBJ2-3
d_gene: TRBD2
abundance: once
v_gene: TRBV25-1
CDR3nt: TGTGCCAGCAGCCCATTAGCGGGGGCAGGGGCTACGCAGTATTTT
CDR3aa: CASSPLAGAGATQYF

j_gene: TRBJ2-3
d_gene: -
abundance: many
v_gene: TRBV6-2/TRBV6-3
CDR3nt: TGCGCCAGCAGCTACTCTGGAGATACGCAGTATTTT
CDR3aa: CASSYSGDTQYF

j_gene: TRBJ1-6
d_gene: -
abundance: few
v_gene: TRBV12-3/TRBV12-4
CDR3nt: TGTGCCACCACCTTGGGGGGTAGTATGAATTCACCCCTCCACTTT
CDR3aa: CATTLGGSMNSPLHF

j_gene: TRBJ2-7
d_gene: -
abundance: few
v_gene: TRBV2
CDR3nt: TGTGCCAGCAGTGATTTGAGTTACGAGCAGTACTTC
CDR3aa: CASSDLSYEQYF

j_gene: TRBJ1-2
d_gene: -
abundance: -
v_gene: TRBV7-9
CDR3nt: TGTGCCAGCAGACCAGATGGGAGTGGCTACACCTTC
CDR3aa: CASRPDGSGYTF

j_gene: TRBJ2-1
d_gene: TRBD1
abundance: few
v_gene: TRBV30
CDR3nt: TGTGCCTGGGGGACAGGGGTGTCCTACAATGAGCAGTTCTTC
CDR3aa: CAWGTGVSYNEQFF

j_gene: TRBJ1-1
d_gene: TRBD1
abundance: many
v_gene: TRBV7-9
CDR3nt: TGTGCCAGCAGCTTGACAGGGGCGGGGGCTGAAGCTTTCTTT
CDR3aa: CASSLTGAGAEAFF

j_gene: TRBJ1-2
d_gene: -
abundance: few
v_gene: TRBV6-1
CDR3nt: TGTGCCAGCACCTCGGATGGAAACTATGGCTACACCTTC
CDR3aa: CASTSDGNYGYTF

j_gene: TRBJ1-2
d_gene: TRBD1
abundance: -
v_gene: TRBV5-6
CDR3nt: TGTGCCAGCAGTTCGGACAGGGAGGATGGCTACACCTTC
CDR3aa: CASSSDREDGYTF

j_gene: TRBJ2-3
d_gene: TRBD1
abundance: few
v_gene: TRBV4-3
CDR3nt: TGCGCCAGCAGCCAGGACAGGGTACGTCAAGATACGCAGTATTTT
CDR3aa: CASSQDRVRQDTQYF

j_gene: TRBJ1-1
d_gene: -
abundance: -
v_gene: TRBV7-9
CDR3nt: TGTGCCAGCAGCCCCTGGGGAGCTTCTAACACTGGAGCTTTCTTT
CDR3aa: CASSPWGASNTGAFF

j_gene: TRBJ1-4
d_gene: -
abundance: -
v_gene: TRBV4-3
CDR3nt: TGCGCCAGCAGCCAGGGGGGGCTTTCGGAACTGTTTTTT
CDR3aa: CASSQGGLSELFF

j_gene: TRBJ2-6
d_gene: -
abundance: few
v_gene: TRBV4-1
CDR3nt: TGCGCCAGCAGCCCGAAAGACAGCTCTGGGGCCAACGTCCTGACTTTC
CDR3aa: CASSPKDSSGANVLTF

j_gene: TRBJ1-1
d_gene: -
abundance: few
v_gene: TRBV4-2
CDR3nt: TGTGCCAGCAGCCCTGGGGGGTACGAAGCTTTCTTT
CDR3aa: CASSPGGYEAFF

j_gene: TRBJ2-7
d_gene: -
abundance: -
v_gene: TRBV7-2
CDR3nt: TGTGCCAGCAGGGCTACTTCCTACGAGCAGTACTTC
CDR3aa: CASRATSYEQYF

j_gene: TRBJ2-1
d_gene: -
abundance: -
v_gene: TRBV5-1
CDR3nt: TGCGCCAGCAGCTTAGCCTGGGAGCAGTTCTTC
CDR3aa: CASSLAWEQFF

j_gene: TRBJ2-3
d_gene: TRBD1
abundance: -
v_gene: TRBV7-3
CDR3nt: TGTGCCAGCAGCTTACCCCGGACAGGGGCCACTACAGATACGCAGTATTTT
CDR3aa: CASSLPRTGATTDTQYF

j_gene: TRBJ2-3
d_gene: TRBD1
abundance: -
v_gene: TRBV20-1
CDR3nt: TGCAGTGCTAGAGGACAGGGAAATACGCAGTATTTT
CDR3aa: CSARGQGNTQYF

j_gene: TRBJ2-5
d_gene: TRBD2
abundance: -
v_gene: TRBV12-3/TRBV12-4
CDR3nt: TGTGCCAGCAGCGCGACTAGCGGGGGGGACCAAGAGACCCAGTACTTC
CDR3aa: CASSATSGGDQETQYF

j_gene: TRBJ1-2
d_gene: -
abundance: -
v_gene: TRBV5-5
CDR3nt: TGTGCCAGCAGCGCCGCAGGGGTGCATAACTATGGCTACACCTTC
CDR3aa: CASSAAGVHNYGYTF

j_gene: TRBJ2-3
d_gene: TRBD1
abundance: -
v_gene: TRBV10-1
CDR3nt: TGCGCCAGCAGTGAGACCCCAGCGGGACAGGGTACGCAGTATTTT
CDR3aa: CASSETPAGQGTQYF

j_gene: TRBJ2-5
d_gene: -
abundance: -
v_gene: TRBV12-5
CDR3nt: TGTGCTAGTGGTTTGGGACGGATCCAAGAGACCCAGTACTTC
CDR3aa: CASGLGRIQETQYF

j_gene: TRBJ2-7
d_gene: TRBD1
abundance: -
v_gene: TRBV6-5
CDR3nt: TGTGCCAGCAGTTTGGGACAGGGGTTAACCTACGAGCAGTACTTC
CDR3aa: CASSLGQGLTYEQYF

j_gene: TRBJ1-6
d_gene: TRBD1
abundance: few
v_gene: TRBV6-5
CDR3nt: TGTGCCAGCAGTTCACAGGGGACTTCGGGTTCACCCCTCCACTTT
CDR3aa: CASSSQGTSGSPLHF

j_gene: TRBJ1-1
d_gene: -
abundance: few
v_gene: TRBV7-9
CDR3nt: TGTGCCAGCAGCTTAGACGCTGTGAACACTGAAGCTTTCTTT
CDR3aa: CASSLDAVNTEAFF

j_gene: TRBJ2-1
d_gene: -
abundance: few
v_gene: TRBV24-1
CDR3nt: TGTGCCACCAGTTTCGGGGGGCCTGAGCAGTTCTTC
CDR3aa: CATSFGGPEQFF

j_gene: TRBJ2-3
d_gene: TRBD2
abundance: few
v_gene: TRBV20-1
CDR3nt: TGCAGTGCTAGGGGGACGGGGGGGGCAGATACGCAGTATTTT
CDR3aa: CSARGTGGADTQYF

j_gene: TRBJ2-3
d_gene: TRBD1
abundance: few
v_gene: TRBV6-1
CDR3nt: TGTGCCAGCAGATCTGACAGGGGGTGGGCGAGTACGCAGTATTTT
CDR3aa: CASRSDRGWASTQYF

j_gene: TRBJ2-3
d_gene: TRBD1
abundance: many
v_gene: TRBV28
CDR3nt: TGTGCCAGCAGTTTGGGGGTCCAGGGGGCTAGCACAGATACGCAGTATTTT
CDR3aa: CASSLGVQGASTDTQYF

j_gene: TRBJ2-1
d_gene: -
abundance: few
v_gene: TRBV7-3
CDR3nt: TGTGCCAGCAGCTTTCCGCAGGATGAGCAGTTCTTC
CDR3aa: CASSFPQDEQFF